What follows is one TCR beta chain and its context. Its antigen remains unidentified. Germline CDR1 MDHEN, CDR2 SYDVKM. The CDR3 length is 14 residues. V was clipped by 2 bases and J by 3 bases, with 11 bases between them. The sample comes from a study of T cell repertoires in cytomegalovirus infection. TCRdb redid the calling of the reads with MiXCR, one entry per CDR3 protein. The table has about 310,000 distinct CDR3 sequences, roughly 25% seen once. The sequence derives from a human donor in good health (CMV status not recorded). Some clones in this sample may be carry-over from other donors' samples. The sample in question was cultured PBMCs, obtained from culture after CMV antigen stimulation. This rearrangement joins TRBV28 to TRBJ2-7; D gene unclear. The DNA for the CDR3 is TGTGCCAGCAGTTTACCTCCCTGGGGCTACGAGCAGTACTTC. Residues: CASSLPPWGYEQYF. Full variable domain (remainder filled in from reference TRBV28 and TRBJ2-7): DVKVTQSSRYLVKRTGEKVFLECVQDMDHENMFWYRQDPGLGLRLIYFSYDVKMKEKGDIPEGYSVSREKKERFSLILESASTNQTSMYLCASSLPPWGYEQYFGPGTRLTVT.